These 20 T cell receptor beta chains originate from one sample sequenced in a study of CD8+ T cells in alopecia areata. It was cDNA, reverse transcribed from extracted RNA, that served as the sequencing template. Generated by immunoSEQ multiplex PCR, the TCRdb table keeps only in-frame clones and is missing some. The table has 130,000 or so clones, 86% seen once. Sample treatment: oral pan-JAK inhibitor, 5-10 mg twice daily. The specimen was CD8+ T cells sorted from blood, collected at week 4, from a patient treated with tofacitinib. The receptors shown here come from a human donor with alopecia areata.

This rearrangement joins TRBV4-1 to TRBJ1-2; 8 positions match TRBD1. The trim removed 1 base at V and 3 bases at J, leaving 4 bases unmatched. This CDR3 spans 15 amino acids. CDR1 MGHRA and CDR2 YSYEKL come from the germline V gene. CDR3 sequence: CASSQVGQGDYGYTF. The CDR3 DNA sequence: TGCGCCAGCAGCCAAGTTGGACAGGGAGACTATGGCTACACCTTC.

The V call is TRBV9, the J call TRBJ2-1; no definite D call. The CDR3 sequence is 12 residues long. The V gene lost 3 bases and the J gene lost 9 bases, with 10 bases spanning the gap. Germline lookup yields CDR1 SGDLS and CDR2 YYNGEE. The CDR3 protein is CASSGANGEQFF. CDR3 nucleotides: TGTGCCAGCAGCGGGGCCAACGGTGAGCAGTTCTTC.

The rearrangement uses TRBV5-1 and TRBJ2-3, with 10 bases fitting TRBD1. The CDR3 loop spans 14 amino acids. Unmatched junction bases numbered 6, after V lost 7 bases and J lost 4 bases. Per germline, CDR1 SGHRS and CDR2 YFSETQ. CDR3: CASWEGTGADTQYF. The CDR3 coding sequence is TGCGCCAGCTGGGAAGGGACAGGGGCAGATACGCAGTATTTT.

J is TRBJ1-1 and V is TRBV10-3; weak D call: TRBD1 (5 bases). Looked up from germline, CDR1 is ENHRY and CDR2 is SYGVKD. The length of the CDR3 is 15 residues. Trimming pared 10 bases from V and 0 bases from J, leaving 18 bases between. As DNA, the CDR3 is TGTGCCACCCTGGGGGGGTTCACAATGAACACTGAAGCTTTCTTT. Its translation is CATLGGFTMNTEAFF.

This rearrangement joins TRBV7-9 to TRBJ1-1; the D gene is possibly TRBD1 (6 bases). CDR1 is SEHNR, CDR2 FQNEAQ, per germline (reference sequence). Between the trimmed V and J ends, which lost 1 base and 2 bases, there was a span of 17 bases. This CDR3 has 17 amino acids. Here the CDR3 DNA reads TGTGCCAGCAGCTTAGTCGCGGCAGGGGACTACAACACTGAAGCTTTCTTT. As protein: CASSLVAAGDYNTEAFF.

V gene TRBV6-1 combines with J gene TRBJ2-2; D is perhaps TRBD2 (5 bases). Germline V gene data show CDR1 as MNHNS and CDR2 as SASEGT. The CDR3 totals 14 residues. The CDR3 sequence: CASVDYANTGELFF. For the CDR3, the DNA is TGTGCTAGTGTTGACTACGCGAACACCGGGGAGCTGTTTTTT.

This chain uses TRBV29-1 with TRBJ2-1; D is perhaps TRBD1 (6 bases). Germline V gene sequence: CDR1 SQVTM, CDR2 ANQGSEA. This CDR3 has 16 amino acids. Trimming took 4 bases from V and 0 from J, leaving 16 bases between them. This chain's CDR3 is CSVGGFTGHSYNEQFF. CDR3 nucleotides: TGCAGCGTTGGGGGGTTTACGGGACACTCCTACAATGAGCAGTTCTTC.

The CDR3 loop reads CASSVGGRGPDEQYF. The DNA for the CDR3 is TGTGCCAGCAGCGTAGGAGGCAGGGGACCCGACGAGCAGTACTTC. This chain joins TRBV9 and TRBJ2-7; D is perhaps TRBD1 (6 bases). Trimming took off 0 bases at V and 5 bases at J, with 15 bases between the two ends. This CDR3 is 15 amino acids long. Germline V gene lookup returns CDR1 SGDLS and CDR2 YYNGEE.

This clone was recorded a few times. The chain employs TRBV23-1 and TRBJ2-3; 7 bases fit TRBD1. TRBV23-1 is marked as an open reading frame, function uncertain. The CDR3 has 14 residues. The ends lost 8 bases at V and 2 bases at J; junction bases unmatched: 7. The CDR3 protein is CASHRQGPTDTQYF. The CDR3 nucleotides read TGCGCCAGCCATCGACAGGGTCCCACAGATACGCAGTATTTT.

The count of this clone is one. The CDR3 loop is CASGPGGGYESGTEETQYF. CDR3 in DNA: TGTGCCAGCGGTCCGGGAGGGGGCTATGAGTCGGGCACAGAAGAGACCCAGTACTTC. The rearrangement links TRBV7-8 to TRBJ2-5; TRBD2 might be the D (8 bases). CDR3 size: 19 residues. Germline V CDR1 and CDR2: SGHVS, FQNEAQ. The germline V and J ends were trimmed by 8 bases and 3 bases, with 31 bases remaining between them.

The chain joins TRBV27 to TRBJ2-3, with TRBD2 matching 8 bases. Losses at the gene ends were 6 bases for V and 0 bases for J; bases not matched to a gene: 2. The germline V gene has CDR1 MNHEY and CDR2 SMNVEV (reference sequence). The CDR3 is made up of 14 amino acids. This chain's CDR3 is CASSKRGSTDTQYF. The DNA of the CDR3 is TGTGCCAGCAGCAAGCGGGGGAGCACAGATACGCAGTATTTT.

This clone was detected only a few times. V gene TRBV29-1 combines with J gene TRBJ2-1; TRBD2 aligns across 7 bases. The germline V gene has CDR1 SQVTM and CDR2 ANQGSEA. V was pared by 4 bases and J by 5 bases, with 5 bases of the junction left unmatched. This CDR3 has 13 amino acids. CDR3 nucleotide sequence: TGCAGCGTTGGAAGCGGGGCCAACAATGAGCAGTTCTTC. Protein sequence: CSVGSGANNEQFF.

The chain carries TRBV7-9 and TRBJ1-2; a possible D gene is TRBD1 (5 bases). There are 14 residues in the CDR3. The germline CDR1 and CDR2 sequences are SEHNR and FQNEAQ (reference sequence). Trimming shortened V by 5 bases and J by 4 bases, and 14 bases separated the two germline ends. For the CDR3, the DNA is TGTGCCAGCAGCCTGAACACCGGGGCCTATGGCTACACCTTC. It codes for CASSLNTGAYGYTF.

The chain combines TRBV27 with TRBJ1-2, with 8 nucleotides matching TRBD1. The trim removed 5 bases at V and 5 bases at J, leaving 7 bases unmatched. There are 14 residues in the CDR3. Germline V gene data show CDR1 as MNHEY and CDR2 as SMNVEV (reference sequence). The CDR3 region is CASSPTGGAYGYTF. In DNA form, the CDR3 reads TGTGCCAGCAGTCCAACAGGGGGAGCTTATGGCTACACCTTC.

In its sample, this clone was seen a few times. The J gene is TRBJ2-1, the V gene TRBV2, with D possibly TRBD2 on 5 matching bases. The CDR3 totals 18 residues. Trimming removed 1 base at V and 0 bases at J, with 16 bases between. Germline assignment: CDR1 SNHLY and CDR2 FYNNEI. The CDR3 loop is CASSEGYSSPSSYNEQFF. The CDR3 bases are TGTGCCAGCAGTGAAGGCTATTCTAGCCCAAGCTCCTACAATGAGCAGTTCTTC.

The chain has TRBV27 and TRBJ2-7; possibly TRBD1 for D (6 bases). Germline lookup yields CDR1 MNHEY and CDR2 SMNVEV (reference sequence). V lost 6 bases and J lost 13, with 16 bases in between. The CDR3 loop spans 11 amino acids. Written as DNA, the CDR3 is TGTGCCAGCAGCCGCAACAGGGATTACTACTTC. Its protein is CASSRNRDYYF.

This clone was recorded only once. The genes are TRBV27 and TRBJ2-7, with 7 nucleotides matching TRBD1. The CDR3 length is 13 residues. The V and J ends lost 6 bases and 4 bases, in that order; junction bases with no gene match: 6. Germline V gene data show CDR1 as MNHEY and CDR2 as SMNVEV (reference sequence). The CDR3: CASRTGHLYEQYF. CDR3 bases: TGTGCCAGCAGGACAGGGCACCTTTACGAGCAGTACTTC.

This chain uses TRBV6-5 with TRBJ2-2, with D possibly TRBD2 on 7 matching bases. Trimming stripped 2 bases from V and 6 bases from J, with 16 bases between. CDR3 size: 16 residues. Germline V gives CDR1 MNHEY, CDR2 SVGAGI. The CDR3 nucleotides read TGTGCCAGCAGTTACCTTGGACCGGGGGGCCCCGGGGAGCTGTTTTTT. It encodes CASSYLGPGGPGELFF.

Turning to this clone: Other DNA sequences in this sample translate to the same CDR3. The rearrangement links TRBV19 to TRBJ2-1, with 9 bases fitting TRBD2. V was pared by 4 bases and J by 3 bases, with 1 base of the junction left unmatched. Per germline, CDR1 LNHDA and CDR2 SQIVND (reference sequence). CDR3 length: 14 residues. The CDR3, as DNA: TGTGCCAGTAGTAGCGGGGGGGACTACAATGAGCAGTTCTTC. It yields the protein CASSSGGDYNEQFF.

The chain joins TRBV6-5 to TRBJ2-7; 9 bases fit TRBD2. The germline V gene has CDR1 MNHEY and CDR2 SVGAGI. J was trimmed by 6 bases and V by 5 bases; bases with no gene match: 8. The CDR3 contains 14 residues. The CDR3: CASSHLAGPPEQYF. The CDR3 bases are TGTGCCAGCAGTCACCTAGCGGGACCCCCCGAGCAGTACTTC.